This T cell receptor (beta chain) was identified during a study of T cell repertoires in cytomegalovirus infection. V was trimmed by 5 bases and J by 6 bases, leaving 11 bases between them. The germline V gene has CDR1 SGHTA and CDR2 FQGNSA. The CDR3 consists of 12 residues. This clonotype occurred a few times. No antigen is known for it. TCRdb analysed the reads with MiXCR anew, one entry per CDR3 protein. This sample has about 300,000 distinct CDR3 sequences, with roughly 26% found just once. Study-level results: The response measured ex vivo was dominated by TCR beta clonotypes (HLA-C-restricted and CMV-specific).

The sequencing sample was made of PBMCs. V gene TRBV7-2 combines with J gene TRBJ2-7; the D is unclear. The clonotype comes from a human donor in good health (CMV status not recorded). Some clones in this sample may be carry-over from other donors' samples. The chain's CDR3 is CASSALRVEQYF. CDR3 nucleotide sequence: TGTGCCAGCAGCGCTCTAAGGGTCGAGCAGTACTTC.